This passage covers 5 T cell receptor beta chains from one sample sequenced in a study of blood T cell repertoires in COVID-19. The method was immunoSEQ multiplex PCR; TCRdb's version includes in-frame clones alone and lacks a portion of them. Among around 340,000 clones, about 88% were seen once, and the ten largest hold 0.95% to 1.1%. Sequenced: PBMCs or T cells enriched from blood (not recorded which). These receptors all stem from a woman in her twenties or thirties who had been exposed to COVID-19.

The rearrangement joins TRBV24-1 to TRBJ2-1, with D maybe TRBD2 (5 bases). CDR1 and CDR2 from the germline V gene are KGHDR and SFDVKD. CDR3 length equals 12 residues. Trimming left V 6 bases short and J 6 bases short, with 8 bases between. CDR3 DNA sequence: TGTGCCACCAGTCCAGCGGCCAATGAGCAGTTCTTC. The encoded protein is CATSPAANEQFF.

This clone was observed once. The rearrangement links TRBV20-1 to TRBJ1-2; 7 bases map to TRBD1. This CDR3 is 14 amino acids long. Per germline, CDR1 DFQATT and CDR2 SNEGSKA (reference sequence). After removal of 3 bases from V and 8 bases from J, the junction contained 12 bases not matched to a gene. The CDR3 loop reads CSASASTGEVGYTF. The CDR3 nucleotides read TGCAGTGCTAGTGCCTCCACAGGGGAGGTCGGCTACACCTTC.

The chain links TRBV28 to TRBJ2-1; tentatively, D is TRBD1 (6 bases). This CDR3 region has 17 residues. Per germline, CDR1 MDHEN and CDR2 SYDVKM. Trimming removed 3 bases from V and 8 bases from J, with 23 bases in between. The CDR3 nucleotides read TGTGCCAGCAGTTTCCCCACAGGGTTTGTTTATCAGGATGAGCAGTTCTTC. Its translation: CASSFPTGFVYQDEQFF.

The V call is TRBV6-5, the J call TRBJ2-1; TRBD2 is a possible D gene (6 bases). V was trimmed by 7 bases and J by 7 bases, leaving 8 bases between them. The CDR3 extends over 11 amino acids. Looked up from germline, CDR1 is MNHEY and CDR2 is SVGAGI. CDR3 loop: CASTGGNEQFF. In DNA form, the CDR3 reads TGTGCCAGCACCGGGGGAAATGAGCAGTTCTTC.

This chain links TRBV5-4 with TRBJ2-1; unclear D gene. The CDR3 is 13 residues long. CDR1 is SGHNT and CDR2 is YYREEE in the germline V gene (reference sequence). The germline V and J ends were trimmed by 0 bases and 9 bases, with 10 bases remaining between them. DNA of the CDR3: TGTGCCAGCAGCTTGGGACAAATGAGTGAGCAGTTCTTC. This translates into CASSLGQMSEQFF. Drawing the rest from reference TRBV5-4 and TRBJ2-1, the complete variable domain is ETGVTQSPTHLIKTRGQQVTLRCSSQSGHNTVSWYQQALGQGPQFIFQYYREEENGRGNFPPRFSGLQFPNYSSELNVNALELDDSALYLCASSLGQMSEQFFGPGTRLTVL.